These T cell receptor beta chains were read from a single sample in a study of cytomegalovirus exposure and HLA in healthy donors. Libraries were prepared by immunoSEQ multiplex PCR; TCRdb keeps only in-frame clonotypes and omits some of them. This table holds roughly 190,000 clones, under 80% found once. The sequenced sample was PBMCs. Every receptor here comes from a young man in good health and CMV-seropositive. The CDR3 runs from the conserved cysteine through the conserved F or W. D genes are given only for firm matches. Part of the rows lack a size; the others show once, few, many or a class for expanded clones.

v_call	clone_size	d_call	j_call	cdr3_nt	cdr3_aa
TRBV18	-	TRBD1	TRBJ1-1	TGTGCCAGCTCACCTCCACGGACCAGGACAGGGCTTGAGGCTTTCTTT	CASSPPRTRTGLEAFF
TRBV4-2	-	-	TRBJ1-1	TGTGCCAGCGGCCGGGAGGGAGGAACTGAAGCTTTCTTT	CASGREGGTEAFF
TRBV9	-	TRBD2	TRBJ2-1	TGTGCCAGCAGCGTAACAGGACTAGGGGACAATGAGCAGTTCTTC	CASSVTGLGDNEQFF
TRBV9	-	-	TRBJ1-2	TGTGCCAGCAGCTTCGCGACAGACGCTAACTATGGCTACACCTTC	CASSFATDANYGYTF
TRBV27	-	TRBD1	TRBJ2-5	TGTGCCAGCAGTGCAGGGGACAGGGGCGGAGAGACCCAGTACTTC	CASSAGDRGGETQYF
TRBV28	-	-	TRBJ1-6	TGTGCCAGCAGCCTCAGGGGATCACCCCTCCACTTT	CASSLRGSPLHF
TRBV7-2	-	TRBD2	TRBJ2-1	TGTGCCAGCAGCCCTCCTAGCGGGCGGGGAGGCTACAATGAGCAGTTCTTC	CASSPPSGRGGYNEQFF
TRBV19	-	-	TRBJ1-1	TGTGCCAGTAGTGGAGGGCTGACCATGAACACTGAAGCTTTCTTT	CASSGGLTMNTEAFF
TRBV30	-	TRBD2	TRBJ2-2	TGTGCCTGGACCCCAGGGGTCCTAGCGGGAGGATGGAACACCGGGGAGCTGTTTTTT	CAWTPGVLAGGWNTGELFF
TRBV7-2	once	-	TRBJ1-2	TGTGCCAGCAGTTATATTTCGGGCAGGGCACGCTATGGCTACACCTTC	CASSYISGRARYGYTF
TRBV6-6	few	-	TRBJ1-1	TGTGCCAGCAGTTCCAGGACACTTCCTCCACCTGAAGCTTTCTTT	CASSSRTLPPPEAFF
TRBV7-3	-	TRBD2	TRBJ2-3	TGTGCCAGCAGCTTAGGCGGACTAGCTGGGCATACGCAGTATTTT	CASSLGGLAGHTQYF
TRBV28	few	-	TRBJ2-3	TGTGCCAGCAGTTTCCGGGATTTTAGCACAGATACGCAGTATTTT	CASSFRDFSTDTQYF
TRBV11-1	-	TRBD1	TRBJ2-1	TGTGCCAGCAGCTTGGGACAGGGGGGTTACAATGAGCAGTTCTTC	CASSLGQGGYNEQFF
TRBV5-5	few	TRBD1	TRBJ2-7	TGTGCCAGCAGCCGAACCGGACAGGCCTACGAGCAGTACTTC	CASSRTGQAYEQYF
TRBV7-2	-	TRBD2	TRBJ2-3	TGTGCCAGCAGCAGACGGTTAGCGGGAGCCACAGATACGCAGTATTTT	CASSRRLAGATDTQYF
TRBV30	-	-	TRBJ2-3	TGTGCCTGGGATCCCTTAGAAGGCACAGATACGCAGTATTTT	CAWDPLEGTDTQYF
TRBV6-5	-	TRBD2	TRBJ2-7	TGTGCCAGCAGCCCCATGGGGACTAGCTTATACGAGCAGTACTTC	CASSPMGTSLYEQYF
TRBV5-4	-	TRBD1	TRBJ2-7	TGTGCCAGCAGCCCGGGACAGGCTCGAGAAGACGAGCAGTACTTC	CASSPGQAREDEQYF
TRBV9	-	-	TRBJ1-2	TGTGCCAGCAGCCCCACAGGCGCTAGGGGCTACACCTTC	CASSPTGARGYTF
TRBV20-1	-	-	TRBJ1-1	TGCAGTGCTAGAGCAACGAGTGAAGCTTTCTTT	CSARATSEAFF
TRBV13	once	-	TRBJ2-7	TGTGCCAGCAGCTTAAGAAGGGCGGGCGAGCAGTACTTC	CASSLRRAGEQYF
TRBV6-5	-	TRBD1	TRBJ2-7	TGTGCCAGCAGTCCACAGGGGGCGAGGGAGCAGTACTTC	CASSPQGAREQYF
TRBV7-2	-	-	TRBJ1-5	TGTGCCAGCAGTCCTACTAGTGGCAATCAGCCCCAGCATTTT	CASSPTSGNQPQHF
TRBV19	once	TRBD1	TRBJ1-1	TGTGCCAGTAGTACGACAGGGGCCGCTTTCTTT	CASSTTGAAFF
TRBV9	few	-	TRBJ1-2	TGTGCCAGCAGCGTAGGTCCCGCGGGTAACTATGGCTACACCTTC	CASSVGPAGNYGYTF
TRBV19	-	-	TRBJ2-5	TGTGCCAGTAGTATCCAGGAGACCCAGTACTTC	CASSIQETQYF